This T cell receptor beta chain is from a study of Ad26.COV2.S vaccination and SARS-CoV-2 variants. Overall study: Once or twice, 56 days apart, Ad26.COV2.S was delivered intramuscularly.

Here immunoSEQ multiplex PCR was the method, and the copy in TCRdb shows in-frame clones only, minus some. This table has more than 300,000 clones, about 87% appearing once. Treatment specified: 15 to 20 received Ad26.COV2.S at low or high dose, single or two shots; 5 received placebo; per-sample allocation not given. The samples date from day 63 after the first vaccine or placebo injection. In Boston, an adult donor aged 18-55 years took part. The V gene lost 6 bases and the J gene lost 8 bases, with 24 bases spanning the gap. The CDR3 consists of 16 residues. Germline V gene data show CDR1 as SGHKS and CDR2 as YYEKEE (reference sequence).

The sequences come from peripheral blood, collected in a trial of Ad26.COV2.S vaccine versus placebo. The TCR originated in a person aged 18 to 59 who received the Ad26.COV2.S COVID-19 vaccine or a placebo. The chain combines TRBV5-5 with TRBJ2-1; TRBD1 is a possible D gene (5 bases). The DNA for the CDR3 is TGTGCCAGCAAGGCCCAGGACACCCCATCTGGGTATGAGCAGTTCTTC. It translates to CASKAQDTPSGYEQFF.